The present TCR beta chain was sequenced within a study of blood T cells in healthy people across ages. This clonotype was detected a few times. Antigen unknown. Study results and caveats: With age, beta diversity per million T cells declined roughly linearly, significantly by approximately 40.

A second PCR, run for about 7 to 11 cycles, used a sample-barcoded 5' primer plus a J-beta primer mix. Using its own MiXCR run on the 5' RACE reads, TCRdb lists one record per CDR3 protein. The sample has approximately 1,000,000 distinct CDR3 sequences, approximately 38% seen once. Germline V gene sequence: CDR1 SGHRS, CDR2 YFSETQ. The V and J ends lost 5 bases and 1 base, in that order; junction bases with no gene match: 5. This CDR3 has 15 residues. This receptor was taken from a man aged 18 to 35 in good health. The V gene is TRBV5-1, the J gene TRBJ2-5; 10 bases align to TRBD2. Sequenced material: blood. DNA for the CDR3: TGCGCCAGCAGGCCACGGACTAGCGGCCAAGAGACCCAGTACTTC. Encoded protein: CASRPRTSGQETQYF.